This is a list of T cell receptor beta chains from one sample in a study of OX40 agonist ivuxolimab in advanced cancers. Method: immunoSEQ multiplex PCR; TCRdb's copy keeps in-frame clones and lacks some. This table holds around 50,000 clones, approximately 92% found once. The sequences come from CD4+ or CD8+ T cells sorted from blood, collected in a trial of the OX40 agonist ivuxolimab. All receptors derive from an adult with an advanced solid tumor such as melanoma, head and neck, liver or kidney cancer. Both conserved end residues are part of each CDR3. The listing skips clone size in some rows; elsewhere it reads once, few, many or a size class.

clone size	V gene	J gene	CDR3 protein
.	TRBV4-3	TRBJ2-2	CASSLTHRGGNTGELFF
.	TRBV19	TRBJ2-5	CASSKDPAQETQYF
.	TRBV4-3	TRBJ1-6	CASSQDGVGGGSPLHF
.	TRBV5-1	TRBJ2-5	CASSPPNLQETQYF
.	TRBV6-1	TRBJ1-2	CASSGTGTGNHGYTF
.	TRBV5-4	TRBJ2-6	CASSSRGKGPGANVLTF
.	TRBV14	TRBJ1-3	CASSQDQGWGNTIYF
once	TRBV18	TRBJ2-1	CASSPPVVAGAGGEQFF
.	TRBV10-2	TRBJ2-7	CASRVTRTSGNYEQYF
.	TRBV4-1	TRBJ1-2	CASSQSVTYGYTF
.	TRBV15	TRBJ2-5	CATSRDRAGGGETQYF
.	TRBV6-5	TRBJ1-2	CASNRTGGDYGYTF
.	TRBV19	TRBJ2-3	CASMITSGSTDTQYF
.	TRBV18	TRBJ2-5	CASSTTLAGETQYF
.	TRBV18	TRBJ1-1	CASSPQERGNTEAFF
.	TRBV27	TRBJ1-5	CASSLLGGNQPQHF
.	TRBV29-1	TRBJ2-7	CSVSLAGVFIYEQYF
.	TRBV7-9	TRBJ1-4	CASSLRGSGEKLFF
.	TRBV30	TRBJ2-7	CAWGHGQAYEQYF
.	TRBV10-3	TRBJ2-3	CAISEPAGERDF
.	TRBV4-2	TRBJ2-1	CASSQDSASGAYNEQFF
once	TRBV7-2	TRBJ2-7	CASRSGEAYEQYF
.	TRBV14	TRBJ2-2	CASSHLLTGELFF
once	TRBV5-1	TRBJ2-7	CASRGQGNSYEQYF
once	TRBV6-6	TRBJ2-1	CASSSQGANYNEQFF
.	TRBV19	TRBJ1-4	CASSRRDRDNPGLFF
.	TRBV15	TRBJ1-4	CATSRDRENEKLFF
.	TRBV7-9	.	CASRPNTVNYEQYF
.	TRBV30	TRBJ2-3	CAWSEVRDTQYF